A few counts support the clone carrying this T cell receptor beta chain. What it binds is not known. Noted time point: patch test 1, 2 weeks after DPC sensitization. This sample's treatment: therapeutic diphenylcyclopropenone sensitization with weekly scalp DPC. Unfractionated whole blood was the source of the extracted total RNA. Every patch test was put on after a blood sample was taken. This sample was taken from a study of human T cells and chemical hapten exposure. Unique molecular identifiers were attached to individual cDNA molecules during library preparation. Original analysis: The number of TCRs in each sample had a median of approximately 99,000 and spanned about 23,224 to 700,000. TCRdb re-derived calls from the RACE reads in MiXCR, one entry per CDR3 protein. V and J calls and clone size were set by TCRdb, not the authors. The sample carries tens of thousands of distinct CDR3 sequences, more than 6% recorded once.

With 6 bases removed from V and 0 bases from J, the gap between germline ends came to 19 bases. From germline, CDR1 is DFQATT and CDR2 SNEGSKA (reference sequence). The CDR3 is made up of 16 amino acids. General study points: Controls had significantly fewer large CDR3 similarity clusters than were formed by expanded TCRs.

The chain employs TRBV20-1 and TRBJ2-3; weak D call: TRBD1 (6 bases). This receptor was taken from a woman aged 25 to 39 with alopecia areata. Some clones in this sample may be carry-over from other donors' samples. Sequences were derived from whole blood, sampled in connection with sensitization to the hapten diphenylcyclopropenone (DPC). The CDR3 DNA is TGCAGTGCCGCAGGGGCAGGGCCGTCGAGCACAGATACGCAGTATTTT. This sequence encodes CSAAGAGPSSTDTQYF.